This entry lists 31 T cell receptor beta chains sequenced from one sample in a study of regulatory T cells in long-lasting Graves disease. Time point reported: newly diagnosed GD, antithyroid drugs for less than 3 months. RNA from PBMCs was the source of the TCR library. With iRepertoire HTBI primers and Arm-PCR of CDR3 regions, TCR beta libraries were built. TCRdb re-derived calls from the multiplex PCR reads in MiXCR, one entry per CDR3 protein. The data hold hundreds of thousands of distinct CDR3 sequences, with roughly 16% observed a single time. In addition, the sample was reused for a study of T cells in Graves' hyperthyroidism and ophthalmopathy.

This sample comprised peripheral blood mononuclear cells (PBMCs), obtained at new diagnosis, from a patient treated with antithyroid drugs. The receptor source for this set is a woman aged 25 to 39 with Graves disease.

A remark on this clonotype: Since a much larger clone is just one base distant, this may be a read error. This chain uses TRBV10-3 with TRBJ2-1; D perhaps matches TRBD2 (6 bases). CDR1 and CDR2 from the germline V gene are ENHRY and SYGVKD. The CDR3 length is 13 residues. CDR3: CAINGGVYNGQFF. The CDR3 nucleotides read TGTGCCATCAACGGAGGGGTCTACAATGGGCAGTTCTTC.

This clonotype was detected a few times. This chain joins TRBV2 and TRBJ1-5; D is uncertain. The ends were cut back, 6 bases at V and 5 bases at J, with 8 bases in the middle. The CDR3 length is 12 residues. The germline gives CDR1 SNHLY, CDR2 FYNNEI. Here the CDR3 reads CASSGSDQPQHF. The CDR3 DNA is TGTGCCAGCAGCGGGTCCGATCAGCCCCAGCATTTT.

This clonotype was observed a few times. The rearrangement links TRBV7-9 to TRBJ1-2, with TRBD1 as a possible D gene (5 bases). This CDR3 region has 13 residues. V was pared by 6 bases and J by 6 bases, with 14 bases between. Germline assignment: CDR1 SEHNR and CDR2 FQNEAQ (reference sequence). For the CDR3, the DNA is TGTGCCAGCAGTTCCGGGGGATACCATGGCTACACCTTC. Translation gives CASSSGGYHGYTF.

This clonotype was counted only a few times. The CDR3 protein is CATSRALGTDGYTF. CDR3 nucleotides: TGTGCCACCAGCAGAGCCTTGGGGACAGATGGCTACACCTTC. The genes are TRBV15 and TRBJ1-2, with 7 bases lining up with TRBD1. Per germline, CDR1 LNHNV and CDR2 YYDKDF (reference sequence). J was trimmed by 6 bases and V by 1 base; bases with no gene match: 5. CDR3 length equals 14 residues.

V and J are TRBV19 and TRBJ2-5; D may be TRBD1 (6 bases). The J call may be incorrect, as the DNA end agrees better with TRBJ2-1. The CDR3 extends over 16 amino acids. The germline CDR1 and CDR2 sequences are LNHDA and SQIVND (reference sequence). CDR3: CASSNGDKTIYNEQFF. The CDR3 DNA sequence: TGTGCCAGTAGTAATGGGGACAAGACGATATACAATGAGCAGTTCTTC.

This clonotype was observed at least ten times. The chain is built from TRBV7-9 and TRBJ2-7, with 9 bases matching TRBD2. The ends lost 5 bases at V and 0 bases at J; junction bases unmatched: 8. This CDR3 spans 16 amino acids. The germline CDR1 and CDR2 sequences are SEHNR and FQNEAQ (reference sequence). The CDR3, as DNA: TGTGCCAGCAGCCCCAAACTAGCGGGTAGCTCCTACGAGCAGTACTTC. It specifies CASSPKLAGSSYEQYF.

This clonotype showed up many times. The chain has TRBV7-9 and TRBJ2-2, with 7 bases lining up with TRBD1. The CDR3 extends over 16 amino acids. V lost 6 bases to trimming and J lost 0 bases; unmatched junction nucleotides: 7. Germline-derived CDR1 and CDR2 are SEHNR and FQNEAQ (reference sequence). This CDR3 reads CASSYRQGPNTGELFF. CDR3 in DNA: TGTGCCAGCAGTTATCGACAGGGCCCGAACACCGGGGAGCTGTTTTTT.

The genes are TRBV9 and TRBJ1-5; D gene uncertain. V shed 4 bases and J shed 10 bases, with 18 bases lying between them. CDR1 is SGDLS and CDR2 is YYNGEE in the germline V gene. CDR3 length: 14 residues. CDR3 sequence reads: CASSPAVTTRPQHF. In nucleotides, the CDR3 is TGTGCCAGCAGCCCCGCGGTCACGACTAGACCCCAGCATTTT.

V usage is TRBV5-1 and J usage is TRBJ2-7, with 7 bases fitting TRBD2. The CDR3 consists of 16 residues. The V gene end was trimmed by 0 bases and the J gene end by 0 bases; junction bases not matched to a gene: 6. The germline V gene has CDR1 SGHRS and CDR2 YFSETQ. CDR3 sequence (DNA): TGCGCCAGCAGCTTGGGTAGCGGGCTAAACTCCTACGAGCAGTACTTC. Translating gives CASSLGSGLNSYEQYF.

This clonotype was detected many times. The chain uses TRBV12-3 or TRBV12-4 and TRBJ2-7; no definite D call. V lost 7 bases and J 6 bases, leaving 7 bases between the germline ends. This CDR3 has 10 residues. In DNA, the CDR3 is TGTGCCAGCATCCCTTGCGAGCAGTACTTC. Residues: CASIPCEQYF.

There are many counts of this clonotype. This chain uses TRBV2 with TRBJ2-3; TRBD2 matches at 8 bases. The CDR3 consists of 14 residues. In germline, CDR1 is SNHLY, CDR2 FYNNEI. After removal of 10 bases from V and 10 bases from J, the junction contained 16 bases not matched to a gene. The CDR3 DNA is TGTGCCACACGGGATACTAGCGGAGAGGTGTCGCAGTATTTT. It yields the protein CATRDTSGEVSQYF.

This clonotype was observed a handful of times. The gene calls are TRBV3-1 and TRBJ2-7; D gene unclear. Trimming took off 3 bases at V and 0 bases at J, with 9 bases between the two ends. CDR1 and CDR2 (germline): LGHDT, YNNKEL (reference sequence). The CDR3 loop spans 14 amino acids. CDR3 amino acids: CASSQSRYSYEQYF. The CDR3 DNA reads TGTGCCAGCAGCCAGTCCAGGTACTCCTACGAGCAGTACTTC.

This clonotype was seen only a few times. The chain joins TRBV6-2 or TRBV6-3 to TRBJ2-2; D remains unclear. V dropped 6 bases and J dropped 5 bases, with 10 bases sitting between them. Germline CDR1 and CDR2: MNHEY and SVGEGT. The CDR3 is 13 residues long. DNA of the CDR3: TGTGCCAGCAGCGTGACCCGGACCGGGGAGCTGTTTTTT. Protein: CASSVTRTGELFF.

The gene calls are TRBV6-2 or TRBV6-3 and TRBJ1-1; 10 bases fit TRBD1. Germline V gives CDR1 MNHEY, CDR2 SVGEGT. V was clipped by 2 bases and J by 13 bases; unmatched bases: 7. This CDR3 is 13 amino acids long. CDR3 sequence: CASSYGSGTGVFF. The CDR3 DNA follows: TGTGCCAGCAGTTACGGTTCCGGGACAGGGGTTTTCTTT.

This clonotype came up a few times. The chain carries TRBV11-2 and TRBJ2-7, with D uncertain. V was pared by 1 base and J by 0 bases, with 16 bases between. The CDR3 extends over 17 amino acids. Germline assignment: CDR1 SGHAT and CDR2 FQNNGV. CDR3 region: CASSLGENLLSSYEQYF. In DNA, the CDR3 is TGTGCCAGCAGCTTAGGTGAAAACCTACTCAGCTCCTACGAGCAGTACTTC.

This clonotype was seen repeatedly, ten times or more. The rearrangement joins TRBV20-1 to TRBJ1-5; D is ambiguous. Trimming shortened V by 0 bases and J by 7 bases, and 13 bases separated the two germline ends. Germline V CDR1 and CDR2: DFQATT, SNEGSKA (reference sequence). The CDR3 sequence is 14 residues long. CDR3 sequence reads: CSARDRLKGQPQHF. The CDR3 DNA is TGCAGTGCTAGAGATCGTCTAAAGGGACAGCCCCAGCATTTT.

This clonotype appeared many times. The V and J genes are TRBV27 and TRBJ2-6; D perhaps matches TRBD2 (5 bases). The CDR3 covers 16 residues. Germline loops: CDR1 MNHEY, CDR2 SMNVEV (reference sequence). V lost 3 bases, J lost 2 bases, and 11 bases lay in between. The CDR3 DNA reads TGTGCCAGCAGTTTTCGGGGAGCGGCTGGGGCCAACGTCCTGACTTTC. Its protein is CASSFRGAAGANVLTF.

The chain uses TRBV19 and TRBJ2-1; 7 bases are a match to TRBD2. Trimming took 2 bases from V and 9 from J; bases not matched to a gene: 13. Germline CDR1 reads LNHDA; CDR2 reads SQIVND (reference sequence). The CDR3 is 16 amino acids. CDR3 coding DNA: TGTGCCAGTAGTATATCACGACTTAGGAGCGGGACTGAGCAGTTCTTC. As protein: CASSISRLRSGTEQFF.

V is TRBV12-3 or TRBV12-4 and J is TRBJ1-3; D call uncertain. The V end was cut by 1 base, the J end by 0 bases, with 7 bases between. The CDR3 loop spans 15 amino acids. The CDR3 DNA follows: TGTGCCAGCAGTTTAGGACGATACTCTGGAAACACCATATATTTT. Translated: CASSLGRYSGNTIYF.

A word on this clonotype: It may be a read error: a sequence one base away is much more abundant. The CDR3 end shows no conserved phenylalanine or tryptophan, and so a read error is likely. The chain recombines TRBV12-3 or TRBV12-4 with TRBJ1-1; TRBD1 is a possible D gene (5 bases). The CDR3 is made up of 13 amino acids. V was shortened by 5 bases and J by 6 bases, with 13 bases between the two germline ends. Written as DNA, the CDR3 is TGTGCCAGCAGTCCACAGGTCCTAGCTGAAGCTTTCCTT. It is translated as CASSPQVLAEAFL.

This clonotype was counted only a few times. This chain links TRBV12-3 or TRBV12-4 with TRBJ2-3, with D possibly matching TRBD1 (6 bases). With 5 bases removed from V and 4 bases from J, the gap between germline ends came to 13 bases. This CDR3 spans 14 amino acids. CDR3 in amino acids: CASSEPGVADTQYF. In DNA, the CDR3 is TGTGCCAGCAGTGAACCAGGGGTGGCAGATACGCAGTATTTT.

The rearrangement joins TRBV29-1 to TRBJ2-1; no clear D gene. Trimming took 2 bases from V and 2 from J, leaving 7 bases between them. The germline CDR1 and CDR2 sequences are SQVTM and ANQGSEA. This CDR3 spans 13 amino acids. CDR3 residues: CSVERVPYNEQFF. For the CDR3, the DNA is TGCAGCGTTGAAAGGGTACCCTACAATGAGCAGTTCTTC.

This clonotype has a count of ten or more. V gene TRBV10-3 combines with J gene TRBJ1-1; possible D gene TRBD1, 6 bases. Deletions cut 8 bases from V and 0 bases from J, with 10 bases between. The CDR3 contains 13 residues. The germline V gene has CDR1 ENHRY and CDR2 SYGVKD. CDR3 coding DNA: TGTGCCATCGGGCCAGGGGTGAACACTGAAGCTTTCTTT. This gives the protein CAIGPGVNTEAFF.

This clonotype has just a few counts. The CDR3 DNA sequence: TGTGCCAGCAGCGGACTAGCGACCTCCTACGAGCAGTACTTC. Amino acids: CASSGLATSYEQYF. The chain combines TRBV3-1 with TRBJ2-7; 9 bases match TRBD2. The CDR3 is made up of 14 amino acids. After removal of 5 bases from V and 0 bases from J, the junction contained 2 bases not matched to a gene. Germline lookup yields CDR1 LGHDT and CDR2 YNNKEL (reference sequence).

This chain connects TRBV4-2 to TRBJ2-3; D not resolved. CDR1 is LGHNA, CDR2 YNFKEQ, per germline. Trimming cost V 1 base and J 1 base, with 12 bases left between them. The CDR3 extends over 16 amino acids. The CDR3 DNA sequence: TGTGCCAGCAGCCAAGGAAGTGTCGGCCGCACAGATACGCAGTATTTT. Protein sequence: CASSQGSVGRTDTQYF.

The chain links TRBV20-1 to TRBJ1-2, with 7 bases lining up with TRBD1. The CDR3 totals 14 residues. Germline V gene sequence: CDR1 DFQATT, CDR2 SNEGSKA (reference sequence). V lost 4 bases and J lost 3; bases outside the gene matches: 8. This CDR3 is CSATKGTDHYGYTF. In nucleotides, the CDR3 is TGCAGTGCTACTAAAGGGACAGACCACTATGGCTACACCTTC.

This clonotype was detected ten times or more. This rearrangement joins TRBV2 to TRBJ2-1; TRBD2 aligns across 16 bases. The V segment lost 7 bases and the J segment 4 bases; nucleotides outside the gene matches: 7. This CDR3 has 17 residues. Germline assignment: CDR1 SNHLY and CDR2 FYNNEI. The chain's CDR3 is CASTGTSGRAGYNEQFF. The CDR3, as DNA: TGTGCCAGCACTGGGACTAGCGGGAGGGCGGGGTACAATGAGCAGTTCTTC.

The rearrangement uses TRBV18 and TRBJ2-1; D is perhaps TRBD1 (5 bases). CDR1 and CDR2 (germline): KGHSH, LQKENI. This CDR3 spans 13 amino acids. V lost 6 bases to trimming and J lost 4 bases, with 10 bases between them. CDR3 protein: CASSQGVYNEQFF. CDR3 nucleotides: TGTGCCAGCTCGCAGGGCGTTTACAATGAGCAGTTCTTC.

This clonotype was counted ten times or more. This sequence joins TRBV28 and TRBJ1-1; no clear D gene. The CDR3 spans 14 residues. V lost 7 bases, J lost 1 base, and 13 bases lay in between. From germline, CDR1 is MDHEN and CDR2 SYDVKM. The CDR3 bases are TGTGCCAGCAAAGCCGGGCCTCAGAACACTGAAGCTTTCTTT. Translation gives CASKAGPQNTEAFF.

The chain couples TRBV3-1 to TRBJ2-1, with D maybe TRBD1 (6 bases). The CDR3 has 12 residues. Per the germline V gene, CDR1 is LGHDT and CDR2 is YNNKEL (reference sequence). The V end was cut by 5 bases, the J end by 6 bases, with 8 bases between. This CDR3 is CASSGQSNEQFF. The CDR3, as DNA: TGTGCCAGCAGCGGACAGAGCAATGAGCAGTTCTTC.

This clonotype has only a few counts. The rearrangement joins TRBV28 to TRBJ1-4, with 7 bases lining up with TRBD1. Germline CDR1 is MDHEN and CDR2 is SYDVKM. CDR3 length: 15 amino acids. V lost 6 bases, J lost 10 bases, and 14 bases stayed unmatched. CDR3 amino acids: CASSLPGGTSGKLFF. DNA of the CDR3: TGTGCCAGCAGCCTCCCAGGGGGTACCTCTGGAAAACTGTTTTTT. The entire variable domain, with the rest obtained from reference TRBV28 and TRBJ1-4, is as follows: DVKVTQSSRYLVKRTGEKVFLECVQDMDHENMFWYRQDPGLGLRLIYFSYDVKMKEKGDIPEGYSVSREKKERFSLILESASTNQTSMYLCASSLPGGTSGKLFFGSGTQLSVL.